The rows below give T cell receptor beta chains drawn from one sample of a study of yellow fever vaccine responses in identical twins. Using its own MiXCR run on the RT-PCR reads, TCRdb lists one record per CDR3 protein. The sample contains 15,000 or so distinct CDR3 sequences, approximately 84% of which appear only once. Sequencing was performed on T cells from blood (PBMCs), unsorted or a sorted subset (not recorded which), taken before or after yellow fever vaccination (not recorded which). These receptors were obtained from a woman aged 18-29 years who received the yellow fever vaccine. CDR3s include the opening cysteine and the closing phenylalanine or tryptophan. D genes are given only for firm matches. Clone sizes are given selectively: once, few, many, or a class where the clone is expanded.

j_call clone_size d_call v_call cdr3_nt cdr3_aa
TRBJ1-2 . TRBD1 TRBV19 TGTGCCAGTAGTATACGGGACAGCCGGAACTATGGCTACACCTTC CASSIRDSRNYGYTF
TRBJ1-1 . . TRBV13 TGTGCCAGCAAGCAGGTTACGAACACTGAAGCTTTCTTT CASKQVTNTEAFF
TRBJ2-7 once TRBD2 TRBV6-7 TGTGCCAGCAGGGCTAGCGGGAGTAGGGAGCAGTACTTC CASRASGSREQYF
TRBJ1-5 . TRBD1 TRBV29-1 TGCAGCGTGGGACAGGGTAGGGATCAGCCCCAGCATTTT CSVGQGRDQPQHF
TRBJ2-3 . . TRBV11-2 TGTGCCAGCAGCCTTGGGACGCCAAACACAGATACGCAGTATTTT CASSLGTPNTDTQYF
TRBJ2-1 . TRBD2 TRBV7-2 TGTGCCAGCAGCATGACTAGCATGCATGAGCAGTTCTTC CASSMTSMHEQFF
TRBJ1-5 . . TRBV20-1 TGCAGTGCTAGGGCTCCGGTCCCCAATCAGCCCCAGCATTTT CSARAPVPNQPQHF
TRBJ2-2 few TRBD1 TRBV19 TGTGCCAGTAGTATCAGGACAGGGGTTAACACCGGGGAGCTGTTTTTT CASSIRTGVNTGELFF
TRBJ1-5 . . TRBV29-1 TGCAGCGTGACCAACAGGGTAGCGGGTCAGCCCCAGCATTTT CSVTNRVAGQPQHF
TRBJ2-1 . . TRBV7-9 TGTGCCAGCAGTCGCGCCAATGAGCAGTTCTTC CASSRANEQFF
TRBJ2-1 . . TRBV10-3 TGTGCCATCAGTGAGGCGGTGGGTGAGCAGTTCTTC CAISEAVGEQFF
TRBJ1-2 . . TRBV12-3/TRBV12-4 TGTGCCAGCAGTTTTAACGGAAACTATGGCTACACCTTC CASSFNGNYGYTF
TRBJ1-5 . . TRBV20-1 TGCAGTGCTAGAGCACCGGGACTGAAAAACAATCAGCCCCAGCATTTT CSARAPGLKNNQPQHF
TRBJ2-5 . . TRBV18 TGTGCCAGCTCACCATTTCCTAGCGTTGAGACCCAGTACTTC CASSPFPSVETQYF
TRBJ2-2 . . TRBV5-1 TGCGCCAGCAGCCCCAACACCGGGGAGCTGTTTTTT CASSPNTGELFF
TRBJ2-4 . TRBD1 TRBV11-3 TGTGCCAGCAATTTAGACAGGGGTCACATTCAGTACTTC CASNLDRGHIQYF
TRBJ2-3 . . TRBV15 TGTGCCACCAGCAGCAGGGATACGCAGTATTTT CATSSRDTQYF
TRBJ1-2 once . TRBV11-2 TGTGCCAGCAGCTTAGTACTGGGAGGGGATGGGGGCTACACCTTC CASSLVLGGDGGYTF
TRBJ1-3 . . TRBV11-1 TGTGCCAGCAGCCAGAGCTCTGGAAACACCATATATTTT CASSQSSGNTIYF
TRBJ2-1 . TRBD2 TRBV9 TGTGCCAGCAGCGGATTAGCGGGAGAGCAGTTCTTC CASSGLAGEQFF
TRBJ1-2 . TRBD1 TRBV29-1 TGCAGCGTTGACTCAGCCGGGACAGATATCTATGGCTACACCTTC CSVDSAGTDIYGYTF
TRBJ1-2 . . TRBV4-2 TGTGCCAGCAGCGTAACAGATCTTTCCTATGGCTACACCTTC CASSVTDLSYGYTF
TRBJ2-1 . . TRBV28 TGTGCCAGCAGCAATAACTACCCATCCCTCGTCGAGCAGTTCTTC CASSNNYPSLVEQFF
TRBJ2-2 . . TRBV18 TGTGCCAGCTCACCAAAGAACCTGCCGGGGACCGGGGAGCTGTTTTTT CASSPKNLPGTGELFF